In its sample, the clone carrying this T cell receptor (beta chain) was seen many times. Its specificity is not known. The data are from a study of breast tumors, draining lymph nodes, adjacent tissues. V shed 1 base and J 2 bases; nucleotides not matched to a gene: 20. The CDR3 contains 21 residues. Germline assignment: CDR1 SEHNR and CDR2 FQNEAQ (reference sequence). MiXCR was run by TCRdb on the multiplex PCR reads, yielding one entry per CDR3 protein. This table holds 55,000 to 75,000 distinct CDR3 sequences, approximately 45% found once. Study observations and caveats: Compared with lymph nodes, tumors were less diverse; compared with nontumor tissue, more. Data only fit, rather than demonstrated, lymph node origin of most tumor T cells. The data were judged consistent with most tumor T cells coming from lymph node and expanding in tumor. Tumor and nontumor repertoires were significantly more similar in luminal-like than in basal-like breast cancer.

The receptor's source is a female donor with breast cancer. Some clones in this sample may be carry-over from other donors' samples. The chain links TRBV7-9 to TRBJ2-3; the match to TRBD2 covers 8 bases. Sequencing input: breast tumor tissue. The CDR3 DNA is TGTGCCAGCAGCTTAGAGCTACTAGCGGTAACACACGACCTACCCACAGATACGCAGTATTTT. Its translation is CASSLELLAVTHDLPTDTQYF.